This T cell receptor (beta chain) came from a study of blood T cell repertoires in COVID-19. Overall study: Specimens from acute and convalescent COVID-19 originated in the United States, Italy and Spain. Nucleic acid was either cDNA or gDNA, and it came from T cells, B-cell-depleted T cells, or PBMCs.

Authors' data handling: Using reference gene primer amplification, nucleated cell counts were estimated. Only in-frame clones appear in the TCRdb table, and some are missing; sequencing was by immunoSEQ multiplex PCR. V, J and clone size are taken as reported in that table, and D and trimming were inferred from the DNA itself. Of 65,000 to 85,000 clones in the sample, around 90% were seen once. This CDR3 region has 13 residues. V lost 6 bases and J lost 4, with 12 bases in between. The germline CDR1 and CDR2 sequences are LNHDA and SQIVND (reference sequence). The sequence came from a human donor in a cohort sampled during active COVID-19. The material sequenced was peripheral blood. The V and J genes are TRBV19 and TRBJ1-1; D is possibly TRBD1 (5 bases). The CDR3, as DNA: TGTGCCAGTAGAGAGCGGGGGGGCACTGAAGCTTTCTTT. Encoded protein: CASRERGGTEAFF.